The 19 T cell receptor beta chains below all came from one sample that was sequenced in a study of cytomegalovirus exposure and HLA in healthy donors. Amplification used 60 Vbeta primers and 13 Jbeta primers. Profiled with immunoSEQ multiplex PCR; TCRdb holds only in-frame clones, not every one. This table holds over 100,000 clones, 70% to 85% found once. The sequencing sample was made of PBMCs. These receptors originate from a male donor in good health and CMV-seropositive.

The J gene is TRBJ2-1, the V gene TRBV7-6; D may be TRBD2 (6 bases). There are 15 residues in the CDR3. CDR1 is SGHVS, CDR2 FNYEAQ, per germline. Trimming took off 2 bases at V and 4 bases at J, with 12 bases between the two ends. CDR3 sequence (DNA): TGTGCCAGCAGCTTAACGGGAGACGGATACAATGAGCAGTTCTTC. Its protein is CASSLTGDGYNEQFF.

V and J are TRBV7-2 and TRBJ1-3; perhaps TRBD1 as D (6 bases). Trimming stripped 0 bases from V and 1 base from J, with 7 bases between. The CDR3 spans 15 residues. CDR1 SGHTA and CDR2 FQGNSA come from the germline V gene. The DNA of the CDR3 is TGTGCCAGCAGCTTAGCAGGGGGATCTGGAAACACCATATATTTT. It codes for CASSLAGGSGNTIYF. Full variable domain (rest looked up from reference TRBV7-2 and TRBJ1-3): GAGVSQSPSNKVTEKGKDVELRCDPISGHTALYWYRQSLGQGLEFLIYFQGNSAPDKSGLPSDRFSAERTGGSVSTLTIQRTQQEDSAVYLCASSLAGGSGNTIYFGEGSWLTVV.

The CDR3 nucleotides are TGTGCCAGCAGGCCCCAGGGTGGTGTCTATGGCTACACCTTC. Translating gives CASRPQGGVYGYTF. The chain recombines TRBV6-5 with TRBJ1-2; maybe TRBD1 (5 bases). The CDR3 runs to 14 residues. Between the trimmed V and J ends, which lost 6 bases and 4 bases, there was a span of 15 bases. CDR1 is MNHEY and CDR2 is SVGAGI in the germline V gene.

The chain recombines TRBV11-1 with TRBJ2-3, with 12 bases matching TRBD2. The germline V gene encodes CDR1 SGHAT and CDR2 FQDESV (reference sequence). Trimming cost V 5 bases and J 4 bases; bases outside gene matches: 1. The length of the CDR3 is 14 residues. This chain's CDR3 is CASSTSGGSDTQYF. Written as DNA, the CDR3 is TGTGCCAGCAGCACTAGCGGGGGGTCAGATACGCAGTATTTT.

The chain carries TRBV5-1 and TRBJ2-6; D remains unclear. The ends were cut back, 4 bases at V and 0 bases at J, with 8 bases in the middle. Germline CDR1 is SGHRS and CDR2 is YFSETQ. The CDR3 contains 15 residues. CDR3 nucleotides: TGCGCCAGCAGCCAGGCAATCTCTGGGGCCAACGTCCTGACTTTC. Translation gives CASSQAISGANVLTF.

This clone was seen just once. The CDR3 DNA is TGTGCCAGCAGCTTACAGGGTTCACCCCTCCACTTT. This codes for CASSLQGSPLHF. The J gene is TRBJ1-6, the V gene TRBV7-2; D possibly corresponds to TRBD1 (5 bases). This CDR3 is built from 12 residues. Germline CDR1 is SGHTA and CDR2 is FQGNSA. Between the trimmed V and J ends, which lost 2 bases and 9 bases, there was a span of 5 bases.

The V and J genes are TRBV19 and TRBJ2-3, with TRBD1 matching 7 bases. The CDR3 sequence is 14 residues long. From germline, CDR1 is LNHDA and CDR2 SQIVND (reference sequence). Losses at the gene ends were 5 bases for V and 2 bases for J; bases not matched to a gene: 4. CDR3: CASSLGQNTDTQYF. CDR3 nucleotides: TGTGCCAGTAGTTTGGGACAGAACACAGATACGCAGTATTTT. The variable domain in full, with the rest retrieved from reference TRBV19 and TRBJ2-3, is DGGITQSPKYLFRKEGQNVTLSCEQNLNHDAMYWYRQDPGQGLRLIYYSQIVNDFQKGDIAEGYSVSREKKESFPLTVTSAQKNPTAFYLCASSLGQNTDTQYFGPGTRLTVL.

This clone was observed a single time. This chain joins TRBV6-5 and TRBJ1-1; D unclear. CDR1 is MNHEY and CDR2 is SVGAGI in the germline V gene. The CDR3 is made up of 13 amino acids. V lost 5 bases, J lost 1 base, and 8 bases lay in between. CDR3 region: CASSETGNTEAFF. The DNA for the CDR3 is TGTGCCAGCAGTGAAACCGGGAACACTGAAGCTTTCTTT.

The CDR3 reads CASSDGPVGNTIYF. CDR3 nucleotide sequence: TGTGCCAGCAGTGATGGGCCCGTCGGAAACACCATATATTTT. This chain joins TRBV2 and TRBJ1-3; D gene ambiguous. There are 14 residues in the CDR3. CDR1 is SNHLY and CDR2 is FYNNEI in the germline V gene. Deletions cut 3 bases from V and 4 bases from J, with 10 bases between.

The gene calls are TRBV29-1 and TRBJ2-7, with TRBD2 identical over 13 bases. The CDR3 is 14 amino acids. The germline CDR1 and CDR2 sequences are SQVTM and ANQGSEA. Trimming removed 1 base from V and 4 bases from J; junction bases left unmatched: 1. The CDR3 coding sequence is TGCAGCGTTGAAGGGGGACTAGCGGGATACGAGCAGTACTTC. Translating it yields CSVEGGLAGYEQYF.

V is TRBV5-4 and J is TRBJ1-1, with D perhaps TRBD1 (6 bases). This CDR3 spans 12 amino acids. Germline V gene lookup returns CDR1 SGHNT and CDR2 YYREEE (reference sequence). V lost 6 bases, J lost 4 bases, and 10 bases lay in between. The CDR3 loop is CASKKGGTEAFF. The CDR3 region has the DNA TGTGCCAGCAAGAAAGGGGGCACTGAAGCTTTCTTT.

The CDR3: CASSLGGGGEKLFF. DNA for the CDR3: TGTGCCAGCAGCTTAGGGGGAGGCGGCGAAAAACTGTTTTTT. The chain uses TRBV13 and TRBJ1-4; D gene unclear. Trimming took 0 bases from V and 8 from J, leaving 10 bases between them. Looked up from germline, CDR1 is PRHDT and CDR2 is FYEKMQ (reference sequence). The length of the CDR3 is 14 residues.

The CDR3 DNA sequence: TGTGCCAGCAGCCCGGGGGGTGGGGGCACCTACGAGCAGTACTTC. Its protein product is CASSPGGGGTYEQYF. The rearrangement joins TRBV11-2 to TRBJ2-7; TRBD2 might be the D (7 bases). The CDR3 extends over 15 amino acids. V dropped 5 bases and J dropped 2 bases, with 16 bases sitting between them. Per germline, CDR1 SGHAT and CDR2 FQNNGV.

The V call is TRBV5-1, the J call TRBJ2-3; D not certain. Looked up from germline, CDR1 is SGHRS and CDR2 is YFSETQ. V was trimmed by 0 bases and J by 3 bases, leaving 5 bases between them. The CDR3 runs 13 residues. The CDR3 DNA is TGCGCCAGCAGCTTGGACAGTACAGATACGCAGTATTTT. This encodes CASSLDSTDTQYF.

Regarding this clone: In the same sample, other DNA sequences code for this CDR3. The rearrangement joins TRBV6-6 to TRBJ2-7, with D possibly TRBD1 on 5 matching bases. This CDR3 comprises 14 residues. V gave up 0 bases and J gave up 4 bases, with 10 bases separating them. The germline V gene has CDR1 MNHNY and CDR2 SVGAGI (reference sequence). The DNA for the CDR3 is TGTGCCAGCAGTTACTCCCAGGGAACATACGAGCAGTACTTC. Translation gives CASSYSQGTYEQYF.

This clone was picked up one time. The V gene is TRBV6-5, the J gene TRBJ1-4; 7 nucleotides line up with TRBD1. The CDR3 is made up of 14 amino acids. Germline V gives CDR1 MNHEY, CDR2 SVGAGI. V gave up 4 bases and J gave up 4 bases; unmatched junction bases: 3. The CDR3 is CASSSGGFNEKLFF. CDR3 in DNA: TGTGCCAGCAGTTCAGGGGGTTTTAATGAAAAACTGTTTTTT.

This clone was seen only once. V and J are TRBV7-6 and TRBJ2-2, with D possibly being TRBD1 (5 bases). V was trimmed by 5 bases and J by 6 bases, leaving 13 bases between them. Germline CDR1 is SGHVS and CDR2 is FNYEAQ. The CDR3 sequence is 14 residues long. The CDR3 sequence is CASSGYRSAGELFF. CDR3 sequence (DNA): TGTGCCAGCAGCGGTTACAGGAGCGCCGGGGAGCTGTTTTTT.

Here the CDR3 reads CASSLPRGTGANVLTF. The CDR3, as DNA: TGTGCCAGCAGCTTACCGCGGGGGACCGGGGCCAACGTCCTGACTTTC. This sequence joins TRBV7-6 and TRBJ2-6; 7 bases are shared with TRBD2. The CDR3 sequence is 16 residues long. V shed 2 bases and J 4 bases; nucleotides not matched to a gene: 5. Germline lookup yields CDR1 SGHVS and CDR2 FNYEAQ.

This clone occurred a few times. The CDR3 loop is CSVVRPPDTQYF. CDR3 sequence (DNA): TGCAGCGTTGTCCGTCCCCCAGATACGCAGTATTTT. The chain carries TRBV29-1 and TRBJ2-3; D ambiguous. The CDR3 has 12 amino acids. V lost 4 bases and J lost 4, with 9 bases in between. CDR1 SQVTM and CDR2 ANQGSEA come from the germline V gene.